This T cell receptor beta chain emerged from a study of blood T cell repertoires in COVID-19. Whole-study context: The United States, Italy and Spain supplied acute and convalescent COVID-19 samples. T cells, B-cell-depleted T cells, or PBMCs provided the cDNA or gDNA that served as material.

As processed by the authors: Reference gene primer amplification gave estimated nucleated cell counts. Sequenced by immunoSEQ multiplex PCR; TCRdb stores in-frame clones only, minus some. The DNA was the basis for D and trimming; V, J and clone size are from that table. The repertoire holds 25,000 to 35,000 clones, with roughly 78% as singletons. Losses at the gene ends were 6 bases for V and 7 bases for J; bases not matched to a gene: 5. Germline CDR1 and CDR2: MNHEY and SVGAGI. This CDR3 region has 15 residues. The sample was peripheral blood. The sequence came from a boy under 10 years old with active or convalescent COVID-19. This chain connects TRBV6-5 to TRBJ1-6; 11 positions match TRBD1. The CDR3 region has the DNA TGTGCCAGCAGACCCCGGACAGGGGGCAATTCACCCCTCCACTTT. The encoded protein is CASRPRTGGNSPLHF.